This is a list of T cell receptor beta chains from one sample in a study of T-cell memory formation after mild COVID-19. MiXCR was run by TCRdb on the 5' RACE reads, yielding one entry per CDR3 protein. Among just over 400,000 distinct CDR3 sequences listed, less than 25% were seen once. The sample was PBMCs or a T cell subset sorted from them (not recorded which). The receptors derive from an adult woman who had mild COVID-19 (a few samples of this study predate the infection). Cell type and time point are not known. The CDR3 runs from the conserved cysteine through the conserved F or W. A D gene is named only where the DNA matches it firmly. Part of the rows lack a size; the others show once, few, many or a class for expanded clones.

v_call,j_call,d_call,clone_size,cdr3_aa,cdr3_nt
TRBV9,TRBJ2-7,-,-,CASSVDGGGYEQYF,TGTGCCAGCAGCGTAGACGGGGGCGGGTACGAGCAGTACTTC
TRBV29-1,TRBJ1-2,-,-,CSVASGISGGYTF,TGCAGCGTTGCTTCGGGGATCTCCGGTGGCTACACCTTC
TRBV15,TRBJ2-7,TRBD2,-,CATAAGASSYEQYF,TGTGCCACCGCAGCGGGAGCCAGCTCCTACGAGCAGTACTTC
TRBV29-1,TRBJ2-7,-,-,CSVSGIASLTRNEQYF,TGCAGCGTCTCAGGAATTGCTTCCCTAACTAGGAACGAGCAGTACTTC
TRBV27,TRBJ2-7,-,few,CASSPTPLPYEQYF,TGTGCCAGCAGTCCAACCCCGCTACCCTACGAGCAGTACTTC
TRBV7-2,TRBJ2-7,TRBD2,few,CASSPWTSGGTYEQYF,TGTGCCAGCAGCCCTTGGACTAGCGGGGGAACCTACGAGCAGTACTTC
TRBV4-3,TRBJ2-7,-,many,CASSRGGDSYEQYF,TGCGCCAGCAGCCGTGGGGGGGACAGCTACGAGCAGTACTTC
TRBV20-1,TRBJ2-7,TRBD1,many,CSAINRGGYEQYF,TGCAGTGCTATAAACAGGGGCGGCTACGAGCAGTACTTC
TRBV12-3/TRBV12-4,TRBJ1-2,-,-,CASSLQGYYGYTF,TGTGCCAGCAGTTTACAGGGTTACTATGGCTACACCTTC
TRBV20-1,TRBJ2-7,TRBD2,few,CSARDLKRDSYEQYF,TGCAGTGCTAGAGATCTGAAGCGGGACTCCTACGAGCAGTACTTC
TRBV6-2/TRBV6-3,TRBJ2-7,-,few,CASSYAMGLAYEQYF,TGTGCCAGCAGTTACGCGATGGGTTTGGCCTACGAGCAGTACTTC
TRBV7-8,TRBJ1-1,TRBD1,-,CASILAPYGTGGNTEAFF,TGTGCCAGCATCTTGGCTCCTTACGGGACAGGGGGGAACACTGAAGCTTTCTTT
TRBV5-1,TRBJ1-1,-,-,CASSRVQTEAFF,TGCGCCAGCAGCAGGGTTCAGACTGAAGCTTTCTTT
TRBV3-1,TRBJ2-2,-,-,CASSHPLKSDRNTGELFF,TGTGCCAGCAGCCATCCCCTTAAAAGCGACAGGAACACCGGGGAGCTGTTTTTT
TRBV5-4,TRBJ1-3,-,-,CASSSSDTSGNTIYF,TGTGCCAGCAGCTCCTCGGATACCTCTGGAAACACCATATATTTT
TRBV7-2,TRBJ2-1,-,-,CASSSPPHYYNEQFF,TGTGCCAGCAGCTCCCCCCCGCACTACTATAATGAGCAGTTCTTC
TRBV7-3,TRBJ2-2,TRBD1,few,CASSERQGANTGELFF,TGTGCCAGCAGCGAGAGACAGGGGGCGAACACCGGGGAGCTGTTTTTT
TRBV5-6,TRBJ2-7,-,few,CASSVGLGTYEQYF,TGTGCCAGCAGCGTCGGACTGGGTACCTACGAGCAGTACTTC
TRBV2,TRBJ2-3,-,-,CVILSDTQYF,TGTGTTATTCTATCAGATACGCAGTATTTT
TRBV20-1,TRBJ1-1,TRBD1,few,CSARQGVTEAFF,TGCAGTGCTAGACAGGGGGTTACTGAAGCTTTCTTT
TRBV18,TRBJ2-5,-,few,CASSRPQERQYF,TGTGCCAGCTCACGACCCCAGGAGCGCCAGTACTTC
TRBV7-2,TRBJ2-3,TRBD2,few,CASSVKLAGSMAQYF,TGTGCCAGCAGCGTGAAACTAGCGGGATCCATGGCGCAGTATTTT
TRBV29-1,TRBJ1-1,-,-,CIAEGFMNTEAFF,TGCATCGCTGAAGGGTTTATGAACACTGAAGCTTTCTTT
TRBV6-6,TRBJ1-1,-,-,CASLGGTNTEAFF,TGTGCCAGCCTAGGAGGAACCAACACTGAAGCTTTCTTT
TRBV9,TRBJ1-1,-,-,CASSVVGKPEAFF,TGTGCCAGCAGCGTAGTAGGGAAACCTGAAGCTTTCTTT
TRBV12-3/TRBV12-4,TRBJ2-3,TRBD1,many,CASDQGAVDTQYF,TGTGCCAGCGACCAGGGGGCGGTTGATACGCAGTATTTT
TRBV7-9,TRBJ2-1,TRBD2,once,CASSSPTSGAYNEQFF,TGTGCCAGCAGCTCACCGACTAGCGGCGCCTACAATGAGCAGTTCTTC
TRBV5-1,TRBJ2-5,-,-,CASSFQEVETQYF,TGCGCCAGCAGCTTCCAGGAAGTAGAGACCCAGTACTTC
TRBV27,TRBJ2-7,TRBD1,-,CASRPGQGPHEQYF,TGTGCCAGCAGACCGGGACAGGGTCCCCACGAGCAGTACTTC
TRBV10-3,TRBJ1-5,-,-,CAISESGRGDQPQHF,TGTGCCATCAGTGAGTCAGGGAGGGGAGATCAGCCCCAGCATTTT
TRBV15,TRBJ1-2,-,-,CATSGRRNYGYTF,TGTGCCACCAGTGGGCGACGGAACTATGGCTACACCTTC
TRBV7-9,TRBJ2-3,TRBD2,-,CASSFTSGSTDTQYF,TGTGCCAGCAGCTTTACTAGCGGGAGTACAGATACGCAGTATTTT
TRBV19,TRBJ2-1,-,-,CASSKVGEQFF,TGTGCCAGTAGTAAAGTCGGTGAGCAGTTCTTC
TRBV3-1,TRBJ2-7,-,-,CASSQDQSPEQYF,TGTGCCAGCAGCCAAGATCAGAGCCCCGAGCAGTACTTC
TRBV7-9,TRBJ2-3,-,many,CASSYDSGFSDTQYF,TGTGCCAGCAGCTACGACTCGGGGTTCTCAGATACGCAGTATTTT
TRBV7-3,TRBJ1-1,-,few,CASSLTGTEAFF,TGTGCCAGCAGCTTAACCGGCACTGAAGCTTTCTTT
TRBV27,TRBJ1-2,-,few,CASSFGSNYGYTF,TGTGCCAGCAGTTTCGGGTCGAACTATGGCTACACCTTC
TRBV15,TRBJ1-4,TRBD1,few,CATSRRDRAGEKLFF,TGTGCCACCAGCAGACGGGACAGGGCTGGCGAAAAACTGTTTTTT
TRBV7-3,TRBJ2-5,-,few,CASSLGGGKETQYF,TGTGCCAGCAGCTTAGGAGGCGGGAAAGAGACCCAGTACTTC
TRBV29-1,TRBJ2-7,-,-,CSVEGDRDSQASYEQYF,TGCAGCGTTGAAGGGGACCGGGACTCCCAAGCGTCGTACGAGCAGTACTTC
TRBV20-1,TRBJ1-1,TRBD1,-,CSPRGPRGNTEAFF,TGCAGTCCCAGGGGGCCCAGGGGGAACACTGAAGCTTTCTTT
TRBV4-2,TRBJ1-6,TRBD1,-,CASSQAIQGRDSPLHF,TGTGCCAGCAGCCAAGCCATACAGGGGAGAGATTCACCCCTCCACTTT
TRBV12-3/TRBV12-4,TRBJ2-1,-,-,CASRPVSSDKYNEQFF,TGTGCCAGCAGACCGGTTTCTTCGGACAAATACAATGAGCAGTTCTTC
TRBV11-1,TRBJ1-2,-,-,CASSLREFYGYTF,TGTGCCAGCAGCTTGCGGGAGTTCTATGGCTACACCTTC
TRBV4-2,TRBJ2-5,TRBD1,-,CASSGPGQGGETQYF,TGTGCCAGCAGCGGACCGGGACAGGGGGGAGAGACCCAGTACTTC
TRBV5-1,TRBJ2-7,TRBD1,-,CASSFDRGAYEQYF,TGCGCCAGCAGCTTCGACAGGGGGGCCTACGAGCAGTACTTC
TRBV6-5,TRBJ2-5,-,few,CASSYFPASDQETQYF,TGTGCCAGCAGTTACTTTCCTGCCTCGGACCAAGAGACCCAGTACTTC
TRBV7-7,TRBJ2-7,TRBD1,-,CASSLGTGDRYEQYF,TGTGCTAGCAGCTTAGGAACAGGGGACAGGTACGAGCAGTACTTC
TRBV5-1,TRBJ1-1,TRBD1,-,CASSRDDRANTEAFF,TGCGCCAGCAGCAGAGATGACAGGGCCAACACTGAAGCTTTCTTT
TRBV2,TRBJ2-7,TRBD2,-,CASLGLAFYEQYF,TGTGCCAGCCTGGGACTAGCGTTCTACGAGCAGTACTTC
TRBV24-1,TRBJ2-7,-,-,CATSPGQTYEQYF,TGTGCCACCAGTCCAGGACAGACCTACGAGCAGTACTTC
TRBV3-1,TRBJ1-2,-,-,CASSQIQGRYGYTF,TGTGCCAGCAGCCAAATACAGGGTCGATATGGCTACACCTTC
TRBV7-6,TRBJ1-3,-,-,CASSSEGRISGNTIYF,TGTGCCAGCAGCTCGGAGGGACGGATCTCTGGAAACACCATATATTTT